Following are 2 T cell receptor beta chains from one sample sequenced in a study of T cell changes during pregnancy in multiple sclerosis. The table came from immunoSEQ multiplex PCR; TCRdb's copy has only in-frame clones and leaves some out. The sample includes roughly 84,000 clones, approximately 92% of them seen just once. The sample here was peripheral blood, taken in the third trimester of pregnancy. These receptors were taken from a female donor in good health, enrolled as a control in a pregnancy study.

The chain has TRBV6-6 and TRBJ2-2, with TRBD1 identical over 10 bases. Germline lookup yields CDR1 MNHNY and CDR2 SVGAGI (reference sequence). J gave up 6 bases and V 6 bases, and 7 bases lay outside the gene matches. The CDR3 has 15 residues. CDR3 amino acids: CASSYRTGGSGELFF. The CDR3 DNA sequence: TGTGCCAGCAGCTATCGGACAGGGGGGTCCGGGGAGCTGTTTTTT.

This clone appeared a single time. The rearrangement uses TRBV27 and TRBJ2-7; TRBD1 aligns across 9 bases. This CDR3 has 15 residues. Germline V CDR1 and CDR2: MNHEY, SMNVEV (reference sequence). J was trimmed by 6 bases and V by 5 bases; bases with no gene match: 11. CDR3 residues: CASSLIQGAQGEQYF. As DNA, the CDR3 is TGTGCCAGCAGTCTCATACAGGGGGCGCAGGGCGAGCAGTACTTC.